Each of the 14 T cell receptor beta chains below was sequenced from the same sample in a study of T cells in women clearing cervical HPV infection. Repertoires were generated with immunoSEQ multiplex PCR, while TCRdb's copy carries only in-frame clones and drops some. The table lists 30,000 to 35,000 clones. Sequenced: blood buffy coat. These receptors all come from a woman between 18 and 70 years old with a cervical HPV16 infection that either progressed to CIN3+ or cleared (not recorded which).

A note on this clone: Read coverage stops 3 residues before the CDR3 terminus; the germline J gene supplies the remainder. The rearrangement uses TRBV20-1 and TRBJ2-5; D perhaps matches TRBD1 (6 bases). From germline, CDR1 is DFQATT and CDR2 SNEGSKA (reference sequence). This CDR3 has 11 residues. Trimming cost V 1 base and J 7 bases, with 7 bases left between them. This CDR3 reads CSARGQATQYF. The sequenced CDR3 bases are TGCAGTGCTAGAGGACAGGCGACC.

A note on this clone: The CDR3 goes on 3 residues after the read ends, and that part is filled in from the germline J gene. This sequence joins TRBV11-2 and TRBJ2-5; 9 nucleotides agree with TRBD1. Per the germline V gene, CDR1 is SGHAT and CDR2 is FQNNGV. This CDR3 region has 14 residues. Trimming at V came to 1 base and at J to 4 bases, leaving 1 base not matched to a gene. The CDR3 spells CASSLGGQGETQYF. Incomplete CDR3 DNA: TGTGCCAGCAGCTTAGGGGGACAGGGAGAGACC.

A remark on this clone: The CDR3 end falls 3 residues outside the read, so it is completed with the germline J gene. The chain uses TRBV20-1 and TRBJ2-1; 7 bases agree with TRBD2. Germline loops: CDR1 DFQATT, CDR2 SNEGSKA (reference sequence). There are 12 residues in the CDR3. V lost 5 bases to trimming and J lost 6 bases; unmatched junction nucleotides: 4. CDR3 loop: CSAWWTSNEQFF. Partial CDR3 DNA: TGCAGTGCTTGGTGGACTAGCAATGAG.

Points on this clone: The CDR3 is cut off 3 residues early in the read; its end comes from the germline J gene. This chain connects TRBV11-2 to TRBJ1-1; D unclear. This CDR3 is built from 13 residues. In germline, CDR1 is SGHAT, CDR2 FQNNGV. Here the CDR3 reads CASSFQPTEGAFF. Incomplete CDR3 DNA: TGTGCCAGCAGCTTTCAACCCACCGAGGGA.

The sequenced part of the CDR3 DNA is TGTGCCAGCAGCCAGGGACTAGAGCACGATGAG. Translated: CASSQGLEHDE. The full-length CDR3 reads as CASSQGLEHDEQFF. The V gene is TRBV4-2, the J gene TRBJ2-1; TRBD2 aligns across 8 bases. The read ends 3 residues before the CDR3 terminus; that terminus is restored from the germline J gene. The trim removed 3 bases at V and 8 bases at J, leaving 6 bases unmatched. The V gene's germline CDR1 is LGHNA and CDR2 YNFKEQ. This CDR3 comprises 14 residues.

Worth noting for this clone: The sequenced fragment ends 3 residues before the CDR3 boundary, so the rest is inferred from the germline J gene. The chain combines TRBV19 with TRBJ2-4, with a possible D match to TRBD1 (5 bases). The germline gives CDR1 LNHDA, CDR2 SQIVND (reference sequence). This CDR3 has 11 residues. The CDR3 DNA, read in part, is TGTGCCAGTAGTCCAGGGTACGGT. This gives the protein CASSPGYG. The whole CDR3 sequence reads CASSPGYGQYF.

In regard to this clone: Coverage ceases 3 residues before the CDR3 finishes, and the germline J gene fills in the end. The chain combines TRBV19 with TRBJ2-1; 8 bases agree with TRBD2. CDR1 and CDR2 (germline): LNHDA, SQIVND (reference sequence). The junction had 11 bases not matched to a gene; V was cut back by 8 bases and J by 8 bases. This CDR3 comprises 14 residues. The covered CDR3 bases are TGTGCCAGTTCTCGGCGGGAGGAGCGAGATGAG. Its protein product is CASSRREERDE. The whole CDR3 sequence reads CASSRREERDEQFF.

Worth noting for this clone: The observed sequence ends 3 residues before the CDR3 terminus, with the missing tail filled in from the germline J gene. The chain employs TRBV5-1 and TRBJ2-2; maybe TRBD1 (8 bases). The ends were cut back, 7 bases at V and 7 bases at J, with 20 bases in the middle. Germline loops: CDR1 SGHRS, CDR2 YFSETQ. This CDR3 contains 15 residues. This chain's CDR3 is CASAPRTGRDGELFF. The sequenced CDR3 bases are TGCGCCAGCGCTCCAAGGACAGGGAGGGACGGGGAG.

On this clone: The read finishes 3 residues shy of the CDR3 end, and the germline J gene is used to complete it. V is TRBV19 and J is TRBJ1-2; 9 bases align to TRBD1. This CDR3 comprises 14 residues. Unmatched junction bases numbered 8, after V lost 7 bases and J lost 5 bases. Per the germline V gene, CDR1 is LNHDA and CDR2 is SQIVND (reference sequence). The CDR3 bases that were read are TGTGCCAGTACTAACAGGGGGCGGAATTATGGC. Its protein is CASTNRGRNYG. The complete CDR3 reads CASTNRGRNYGYTF.

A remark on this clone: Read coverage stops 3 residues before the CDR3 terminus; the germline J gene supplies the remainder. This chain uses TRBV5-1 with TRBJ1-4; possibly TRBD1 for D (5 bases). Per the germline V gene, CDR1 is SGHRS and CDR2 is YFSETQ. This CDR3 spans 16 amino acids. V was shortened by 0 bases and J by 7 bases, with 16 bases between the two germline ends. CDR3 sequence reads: CASSLDPSAGGEKLFF. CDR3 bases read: TGCGCCAGCAGCTTGGACCCGTCAGCCGGGGGTGAAAAA.

CDR3 sequence reads: CASSMRTGGTDTQYF. CDR3 DNA (partial): TGTGCCAGCAGCATGAGGACAGGGGGCACAGATACG. The chain links TRBV14 to TRBJ2-3, with 9 bases fitting TRBD1. With the read ending 3 residues before the CDR3 end, the germline J gene is used to fill in that end. CDR3 length: 15 amino acids. V dropped 5 bases and J dropped 1; count of bases not matched to a gene: 4. CDR1 is SGHDN, CDR2 FVKESK, per germline.

CDR3 bases read: TGCAGTGCTAGAGTTGCGGGGTACACAGATACG. Its translation: CSARVAGYTDT. The full CDR3 protein reads CSARVAGYTDTQYF. This chain joins TRBV20-1 and TRBJ2-3; a weak D match, TRBD2 (6 bases). The read ends 3 residues early relative to the CDR3; the germline J gene fills the gap. Trimming cost V 1 base and J 2 bases, with 10 bases left between them. The germline V gene has CDR1 DFQATT and CDR2 SNEGSKA (reference sequence). The CDR3 has 14 residues.

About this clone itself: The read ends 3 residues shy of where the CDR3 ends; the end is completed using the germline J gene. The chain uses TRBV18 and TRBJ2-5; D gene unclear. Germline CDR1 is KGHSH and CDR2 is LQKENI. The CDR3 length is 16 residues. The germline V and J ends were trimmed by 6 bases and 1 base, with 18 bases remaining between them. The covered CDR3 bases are TGTGCCAGCTCCCCCCCGGGTCCTACCCGCCAAGAGACC. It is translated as CASSPPGPTRQET. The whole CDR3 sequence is CASSPPGPTRQETQYF.

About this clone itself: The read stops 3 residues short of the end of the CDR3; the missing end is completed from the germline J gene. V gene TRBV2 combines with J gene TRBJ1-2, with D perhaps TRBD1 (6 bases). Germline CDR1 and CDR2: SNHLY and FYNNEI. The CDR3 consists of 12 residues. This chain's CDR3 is CASSERTDTYTF. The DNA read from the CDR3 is TGTGCCAGCAGTGAAAGGACAGATACC.